This T cell receptor beta chain was recovered during a study of a mutant IDH1 vaccine in newly diagnosed glioma. Stated time point: week 5, during vaccination. Topical imiquimod was applied with each vaccine dose, which held 300 ug of mutant IDH1 20-mer peptide. Some clones are missing from TCRdb's copy, which holds only in-frame ones; the method was immunoSEQ multiplex PCR. This table holds around 52,000 clones, around 78% found once. Turning to this clone: Antigen: not known.

The sequenced sample was PBMCs, obtained from a glioma patient whose treatment included an IDH1 peptide vaccine. This sequence originates from a middle-aged woman with glioma.

This chain's CDR3 is CASSAGQSETQYF. CDR3 sequence (DNA): TGTGCCAGCAGCGCAGGACAGTCAGAGACCCAGTACTTC. The V gene is TRBV7-3, the J gene TRBJ2-5; tentative D call: TRBD1 (6 bases). V lost 5 bases and J 4 bases, leaving 11 bases between the germline ends. The CDR3 covers 13 residues. Germline CDR1 and CDR2: SGHTA and FQGTGA.